This T cell receptor (delta chain) was sequenced during a study of gamma delta lymphoproliferative disorders and STAT genes. Across the whole study: Gamma-chain libraries were built from at least 50 ng of genomic DNA with the LymphoTrack Dx TCRG Assay. The EuroClonality-NGS protocol was used to prepare delta libraries.

TCRdb called clones anew from the multiplex PCR reads with CATT. The sample has 3,100 or so delta-chain clones, 0.85% to 1.2% seen once. Findings and limits, study-wide: Nearly all major patient gamma and delta clonotypes were public; only two gamma clonotypes were disease-private. Controls likely had mixed maturation stages, while leukemic cells were mostly terminal effectors.

Remarks on this clone: The antigen remains unidentified.

PBMCs from patients and controls supplied the genomic DNA for sequencing. Germline CDR1 and CDR2: GEAIGNYY and EKD. CDR3 length: 19 residues. The V and J ends lost 0 bases and 2 bases, in that order; junction bases with no gene match: 15. V is TRDV2 and J is TRDJ1; 9 bases map to TRDD3. The sequencing input was blood. The TCR was taken from a human donor in good health. The CDR3 loop is CACDTAGGRLGDQTDKLIF. The CDR3 DNA follows: TGTGCCTGTGACACCGCAGGAGGGAGACTGGGGGACCAGACCGATAAACTCATCTTT.